This TCR beta chain came from a study of cytomegalovirus exposure and HLA in healthy donors. The CDR3 totals 17 residues. Profiling relied on immunoSEQ multiplex PCR, and the TCRdb table lists in-frame clones only, not all of them. The sample shows about 150,000 clones, 91% of them seen only once. The sequence came from a man aged 18 to 29 in good health and CMV-seronegative. The chain carries TRBV21-1 and TRBJ1-1; the table gives TRBD1 as D, unverified against the DNA. TRBV21-1 is listed as a pseudogene. The sample consisted of PBMCs. The CDR3 DNA reads TGTGCCAGCAGCTCCAAGGGCCGGGACACTTTGAACACTGAAGCTTTCTTT. Protein product: CASSSKGRDTLNTEAFF.